Each of the 3 T cell receptor beta chains below was sequenced from the same sample in a study of blood T cell repertoires in COVID-19. Assay: immunoSEQ multiplex PCR; the TCRdb copy retains only in-frame clones and omits some. The table records approximately 400,000 clones, around 89% of them present only once. The sequenced material came from PBMCs or T cells enriched from blood (not recorded which). Receptors were obtained from a woman between 18 and 29 years old who had recovered from COVID-19.

J is TRBJ2-7 and V is TRBV5-8; 7 bases are shared with TRBD1. The length of the CDR3 is 14 residues. Trimming cost V 4 bases and J 3 bases; bases outside gene matches: 7. CDR1 and CDR2 (germline): SGHTS, YDEGEE. CDR3 in amino acids: CASSPDRSDYEQYF. The CDR3 DNA reads TGTGCCAGCAGCCCGGACAGGTCTGACTACGAGCAGTACTTC.

The rearrangement links TRBV3-1 (or the pseudogene TRBV3-2) to TRBJ1-1, with D possibly matching TRBD1 (5 bases). Trimming cost V 3 bases and J 2 bases, with 13 bases left between them. Per the germline V gene, CDR1 is LGHDT and CDR2 is YNNKEL (reference sequence). The CDR3 length is 15 residues. In DNA form, the CDR3 reads TGTGCCAGCAGCCATGCGGACACCATCAACACTGAAGCTTTCTTT. Translated, it gives CASSHADTINTEAFF.

The V call is TRBV29-1, the J call TRBJ1-6; the D gene is possibly TRBD1 (6 bases). CDR1 is SQVTM, CDR2 ANQGSEA, per germline. Trimming left V 6 bases short and J 7 bases short, with 13 bases between. The CDR3 is made up of 13 amino acids. This CDR3 reads CSVWGGGNSPLHF. CDR3 bases: TGCAGCGTCTGGGGAGGGGGAAATTCACCCCTCCACTTT.